This T cell receptor beta chain was recovered during a study of T cell responses to AZD1222 COVID-19 vaccine. A remark on this clone: Its specificity is unknown.

Assay used: immunoSEQ multiplex PCR; TCRdb lists only in-frame clones, some missing. The table shows fewer than 120,000 clones, with about nine tenths occurring only once. Broader study findings: Possibly, clonal diversity was underestimated; donors were largely white British and included more females.

This receptor was taken from an adult in good health. Sequenced here: peripheral blood, sampled on day 0 of AZD1222 vaccination.

As DNA, the CDR3 is TGTGCCAGCAGCCGGCCGGGCAATCAGCCCCAGCATTTT. It specifies CASSRPGNQPQHF. The chain combines TRBV7-8 with TRBJ1-5, with D unresolved. V lost 5 bases and J lost 2, with 7 bases in between. Germline V gene lookup returns CDR1 SGHVS and CDR2 FQNEAQ. CDR3 size: 13 residues.